Sequencing of this TCR beta chain was carried out in a study of response to subunit inactivated influenza vaccine. Study-level findings and limits: T cells newly recruited by each seasonal influenza vaccination are few, the authors suggested.

Trimming shortened V by 0 bases and J by 5 bases, and 12 bases separated the two germline ends. Germline CDR1 SGHRS, CDR2 YFSETQ. The CDR3 is made up of 15 amino acids. Ten or more counts support this clonotype. Its antigen is undetermined. TCRdb passed the RT-PCR reads through MiXCR, listing each CDR3 protein once. The sample yields under 200,000 distinct CDR3 sequences, roughly 11% seen once. This TCR was sampled from a man aged 45-65 years who received an inactivated influenza vaccine. This chain connects TRBV5-1 to TRBJ2-1; D remains ambiguous. The material was non-naive T cells sorted from PBMCs, obtained 45 days after vaccination. The CDR3 DNA is TGCGCCAGCAGCTTGGGACACGGACGAGACAATGAGCAGTTCTTC. This translates into CASSLGHGRDNEQFF.